This T cell receptor (beta chain) derives from a study of blood T cell repertoires in COVID-19. Background on the study: The United States, Italy and Spain were the sources of the acute and convalescent COVID-19 samples. Sources were T cells, B-cell-depleted T cells, or PBMCs; the material itself was cDNA or gDNA.

Study processing details: Estimation of nucleated cell counts relied on the amplification of reference gene primers. Measured with immunoSEQ multiplex PCR; TCRdb has only the in-frame clones, and not every one. V and J calls and clone size are as listed in that table; D and trimming were resolved from the DNA. Among 140,000 to 150,000 clones, roughly 79% were seen once, and the ten largest hold about 2%. The ends were cut back, 2 bases at V and 8 bases at J, with 18 bases in the middle. This CDR3 contains 15 residues. From germline, CDR1 is SGHAT and CDR2 FQNNGV. The source of this sequence is a woman in her fifties or sixties with acute or convalescent COVID-19. The material sequenced was peripheral blood. The chain is built from TRBV11-2 and TRBJ1-2, with D possibly matching TRBD1 (6 bases). CDR3 in amino acids: CASSLKATGSVGYTF. CDR3 DNA: TGTGCCAGCAGCTTAAAGGCTACAGGGAGTGTGGGCTACACCTTC.